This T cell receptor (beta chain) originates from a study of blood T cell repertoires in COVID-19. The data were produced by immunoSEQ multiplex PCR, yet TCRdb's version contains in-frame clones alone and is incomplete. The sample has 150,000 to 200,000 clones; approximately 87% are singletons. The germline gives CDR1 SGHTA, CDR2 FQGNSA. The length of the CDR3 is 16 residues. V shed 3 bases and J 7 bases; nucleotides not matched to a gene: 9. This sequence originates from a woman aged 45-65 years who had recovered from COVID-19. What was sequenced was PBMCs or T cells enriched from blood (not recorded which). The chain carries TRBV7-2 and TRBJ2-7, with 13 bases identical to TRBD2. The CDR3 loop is CASSFPTSGGAAEQYF. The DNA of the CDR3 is TGTGCCAGCAGCTTTCCCACTAGCGGGGGGGCTGCGGAGCAGTACTTC.